This T cell receptor beta chain was obtained from a study of metastatic and nonmetastatic thyroid tumors. MiXCR was used by TCRdb to re-call the PCR reads. The sample lists roughly 58,000 clones; about 3.8% were seen once. No treatment had been given to any patient before thyroid surgery. With V trimmed by 6 bases and J by 9 bases, 11 bases remained unmatched. CDR1 GTSNPN and CDR2 SVGIG come from the germline V gene (reference sequence). The CDR3 is 14 amino acids. The receptor was isolated from a female donor with papillary thyroid cancer or a benign thyroid nodule (not recorded which). Some clones in this sample may be carry-over from other donors' samples. Sequences were obtained from blood. The chain joins TRBV30 to TRBJ2-2; 9 nucleotides match TRBD1. Here the CDR3 DNA reads TGTGCCTGTTTGCGGGACAGGGAAGCCAGGGAGCTGTTTTTT. Translating it yields CACLRDREARELFF.